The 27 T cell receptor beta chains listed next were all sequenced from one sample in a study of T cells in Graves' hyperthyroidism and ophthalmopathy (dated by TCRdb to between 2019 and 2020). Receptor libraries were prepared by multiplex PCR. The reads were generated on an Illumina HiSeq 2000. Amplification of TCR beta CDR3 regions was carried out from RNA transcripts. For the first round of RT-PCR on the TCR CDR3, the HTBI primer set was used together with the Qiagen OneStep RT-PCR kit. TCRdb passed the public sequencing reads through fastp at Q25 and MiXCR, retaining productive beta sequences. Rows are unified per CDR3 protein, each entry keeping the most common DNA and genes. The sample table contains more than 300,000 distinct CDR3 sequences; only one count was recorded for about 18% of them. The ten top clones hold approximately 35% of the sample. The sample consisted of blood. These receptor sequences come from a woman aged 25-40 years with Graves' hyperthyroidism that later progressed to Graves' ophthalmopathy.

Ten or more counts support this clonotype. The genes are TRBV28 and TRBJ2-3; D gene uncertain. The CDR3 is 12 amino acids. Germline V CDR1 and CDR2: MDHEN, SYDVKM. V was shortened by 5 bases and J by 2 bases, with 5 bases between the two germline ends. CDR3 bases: TGTGCCAGCAGTGGGCCCACAGATACGCAGTATTTT. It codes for CASSGPTDTQYF.

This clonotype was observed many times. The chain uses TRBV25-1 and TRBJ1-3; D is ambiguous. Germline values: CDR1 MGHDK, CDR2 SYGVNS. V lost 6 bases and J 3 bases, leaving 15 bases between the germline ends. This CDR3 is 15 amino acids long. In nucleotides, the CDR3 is TGTGCCAGCAGGTCAGCAATTGGGTTTGGAAACACCATATATTTT. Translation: CASRSAIGFGNTIYF.

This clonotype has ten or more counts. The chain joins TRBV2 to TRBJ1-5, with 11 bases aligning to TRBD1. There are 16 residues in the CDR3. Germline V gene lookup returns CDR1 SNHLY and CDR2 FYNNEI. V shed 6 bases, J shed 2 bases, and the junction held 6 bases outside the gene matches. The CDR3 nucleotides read TGTGCCAGCAGCGGACAGGGGGCACAGGGCAATCAGCCCCAGCATTTT. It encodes CASSGQGAQGNQPQHF.

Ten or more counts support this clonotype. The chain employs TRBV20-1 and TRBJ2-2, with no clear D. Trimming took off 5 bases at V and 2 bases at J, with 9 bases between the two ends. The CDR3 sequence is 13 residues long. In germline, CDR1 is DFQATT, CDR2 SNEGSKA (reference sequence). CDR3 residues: CSAPSFNTGELFF. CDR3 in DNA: TGCAGTGCTCCGTCTTTCAACACCGGGGAGCTGTTTTTT.

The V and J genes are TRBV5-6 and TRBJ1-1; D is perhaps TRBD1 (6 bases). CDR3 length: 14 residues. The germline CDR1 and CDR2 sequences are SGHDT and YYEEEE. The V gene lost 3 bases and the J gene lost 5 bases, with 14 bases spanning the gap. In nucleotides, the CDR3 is TGTGCCAGCAGCTCTCAGGGACACCTTACTGAAGCTTTCTTT. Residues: CASSSQGHLTEAFF.

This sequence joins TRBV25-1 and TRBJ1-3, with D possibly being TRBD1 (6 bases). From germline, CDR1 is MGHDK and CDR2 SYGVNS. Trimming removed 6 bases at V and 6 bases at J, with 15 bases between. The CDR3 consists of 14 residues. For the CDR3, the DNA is TGTGCCAGCAGCATCGACAGGCTTGAAAACACCATATATTTT. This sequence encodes CASSIDRLENTIYF.

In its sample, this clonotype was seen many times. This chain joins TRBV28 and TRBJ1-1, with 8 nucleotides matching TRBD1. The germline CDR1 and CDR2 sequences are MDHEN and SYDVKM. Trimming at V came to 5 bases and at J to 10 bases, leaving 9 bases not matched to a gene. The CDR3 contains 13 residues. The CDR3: CASSRSSTGGAFF. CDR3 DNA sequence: TGTGCCAGCAGTCGATCTAGTACAGGGGGAGCTTTCTTT. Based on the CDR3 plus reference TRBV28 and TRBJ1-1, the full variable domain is DVKVTQSSRYLVKRTGEKVFLECVQDMDHENMFWYRQDPGLGLRLIYFSYDVKMKEKGDIPEGYSVSREKKERFSLILESASTNQTSMYLCASSRSSTGGAFFGQGTRLTVV.

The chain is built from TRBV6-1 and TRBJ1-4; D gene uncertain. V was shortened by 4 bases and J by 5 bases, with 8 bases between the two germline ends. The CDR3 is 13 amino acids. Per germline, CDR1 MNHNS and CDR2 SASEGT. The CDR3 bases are TGTGCCAGCAGTGTTTATGGAAATGAAAAACTGTTTTTT. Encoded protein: CASSVYGNEKLFF.

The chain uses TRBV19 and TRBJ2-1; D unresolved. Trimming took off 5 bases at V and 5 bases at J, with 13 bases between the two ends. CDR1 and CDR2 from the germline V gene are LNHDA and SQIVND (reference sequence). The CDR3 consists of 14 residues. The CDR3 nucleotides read TGTGCCAGTAGTCCTAACCTACACAACAATGAGCAGTTCTTC. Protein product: CASSPNLHNNEQFF.

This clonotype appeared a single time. CDR3 sequence reads: CASSPGQYRTDTQYF. CDR3 coding DNA: TGTGCCAGCAGCCCAGGACAATATCGGACAGATACGCAGTATTTT. The chain joins TRBV11-1 to TRBJ2-3, with TRBD1 as a possible D gene (5 bases). The length of the CDR3 is 15 residues. V lost 5 bases, J lost 3 bases, and 15 bases lay in between. The germline V gene has CDR1 SGHAT and CDR2 FQDESV (reference sequence).

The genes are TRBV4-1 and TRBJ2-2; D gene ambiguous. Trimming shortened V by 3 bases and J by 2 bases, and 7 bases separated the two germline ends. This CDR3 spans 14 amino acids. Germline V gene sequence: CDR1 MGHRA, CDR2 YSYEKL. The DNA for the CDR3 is TGCGCCAGCAGCCATGGCAGAAACACCGGGGAGCTGTTTTTT. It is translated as CASSHGRNTGELFF.

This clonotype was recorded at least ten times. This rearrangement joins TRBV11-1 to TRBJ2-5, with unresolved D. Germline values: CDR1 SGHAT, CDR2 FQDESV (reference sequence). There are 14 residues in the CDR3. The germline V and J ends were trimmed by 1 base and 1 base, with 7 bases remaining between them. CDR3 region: CASSLGRSQETQYF. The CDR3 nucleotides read TGTGCCAGCAGCTTAGGGAGAAGCCAAGAGACCCAGTACTTC.

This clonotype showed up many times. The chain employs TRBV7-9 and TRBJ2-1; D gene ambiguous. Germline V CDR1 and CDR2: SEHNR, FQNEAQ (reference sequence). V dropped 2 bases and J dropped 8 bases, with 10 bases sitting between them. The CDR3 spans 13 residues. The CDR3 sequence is CASSLLAADEQFF. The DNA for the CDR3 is TGTGCCAGCAGCTTATTAGCTGCGGATGAGCAGTTCTTC.

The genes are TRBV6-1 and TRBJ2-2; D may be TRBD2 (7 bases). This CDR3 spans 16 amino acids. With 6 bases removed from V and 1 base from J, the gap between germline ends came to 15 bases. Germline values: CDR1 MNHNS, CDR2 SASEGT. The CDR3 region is CASRIHGGQNTGELFF. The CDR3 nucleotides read TGTGCCAGCAGAATCCACGGGGGGCAGAACACCGGGGAGCTGTTTTTT.

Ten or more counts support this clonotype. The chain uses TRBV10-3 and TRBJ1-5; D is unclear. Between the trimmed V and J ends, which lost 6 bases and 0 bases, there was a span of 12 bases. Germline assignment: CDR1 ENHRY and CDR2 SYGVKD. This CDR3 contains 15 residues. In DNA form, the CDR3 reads TGTGCCATCAGGGCCGACATCACTAGCAATCAGCCCCAGCATTTT. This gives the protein CAIRADITSNQPQHF.

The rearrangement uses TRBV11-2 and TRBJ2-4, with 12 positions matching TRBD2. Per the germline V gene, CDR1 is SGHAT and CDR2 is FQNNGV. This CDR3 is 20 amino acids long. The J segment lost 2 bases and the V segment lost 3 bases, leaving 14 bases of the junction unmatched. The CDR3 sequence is CASSFDLSGLAGDTKNIQYF. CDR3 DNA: TGTGCCAGCAGCTTTGATCTCTCGGGACTAGCGGGCGATACCAAAAACATTCAGTACTTC.

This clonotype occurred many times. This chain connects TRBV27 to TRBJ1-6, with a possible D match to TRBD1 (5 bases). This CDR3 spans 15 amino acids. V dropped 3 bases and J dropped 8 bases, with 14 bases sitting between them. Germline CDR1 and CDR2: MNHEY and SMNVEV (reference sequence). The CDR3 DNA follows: TGTGCCAGCAGTTTTGAATGGCAGGGTGATTCACCCCTCCACTTT. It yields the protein CASSFEWQGDSPLHF.

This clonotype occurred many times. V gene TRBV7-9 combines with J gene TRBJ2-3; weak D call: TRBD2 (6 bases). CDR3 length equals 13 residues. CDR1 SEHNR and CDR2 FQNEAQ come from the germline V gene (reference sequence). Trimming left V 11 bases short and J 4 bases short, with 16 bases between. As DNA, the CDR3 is TGTGCCGGGCACCGGAGGGAAGCAGATACGCAGTATTTT. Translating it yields CAGHRREADTQYF.

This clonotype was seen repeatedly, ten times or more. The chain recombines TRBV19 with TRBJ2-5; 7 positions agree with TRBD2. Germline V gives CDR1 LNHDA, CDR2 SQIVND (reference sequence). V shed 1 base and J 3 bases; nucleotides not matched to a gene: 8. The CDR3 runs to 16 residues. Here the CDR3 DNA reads TGTGCCAGTAGTATAGGTGCGGGAGCAGGAGAAGAGACCCAGTACTTC. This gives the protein CASSIGAGAGEETQYF.

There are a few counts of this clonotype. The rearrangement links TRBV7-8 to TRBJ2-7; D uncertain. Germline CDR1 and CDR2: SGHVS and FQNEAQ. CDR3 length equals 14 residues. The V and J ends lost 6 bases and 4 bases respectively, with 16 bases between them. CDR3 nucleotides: TGTGCCAGCAGTTGGCGGCCTGACATATACGAGCAGTACTTC. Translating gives CASSWRPDIYEQYF.

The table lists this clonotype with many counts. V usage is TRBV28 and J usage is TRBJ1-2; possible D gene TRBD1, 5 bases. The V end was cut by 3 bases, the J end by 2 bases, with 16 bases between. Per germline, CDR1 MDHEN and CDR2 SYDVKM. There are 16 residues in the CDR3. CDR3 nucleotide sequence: TGTGCCAGCAGTTTGCCCGGGGGGGATAGAAACTATGGCTACACCTTC. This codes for CASSLPGGDRNYGYTF.

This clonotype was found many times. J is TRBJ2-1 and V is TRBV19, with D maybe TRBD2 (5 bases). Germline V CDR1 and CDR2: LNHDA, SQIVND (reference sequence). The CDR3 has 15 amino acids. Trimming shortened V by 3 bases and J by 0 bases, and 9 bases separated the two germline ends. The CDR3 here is CASSMRGSSYNEQFF. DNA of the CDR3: TGTGCCAGTAGTATGCGTGGGAGCTCCTACAATGAGCAGTTCTTC. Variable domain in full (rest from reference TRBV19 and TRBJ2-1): DGGITQSPKYLFRKEGQNVTLSCEQNLNHDAMYWYRQDPGQGLRLIYYSQIVNDFQKGDIAEGYSVSREKKESFPLTVTSAQKNPTAFYLCASSMRGSSYNEQFFGPGTRLTVL.

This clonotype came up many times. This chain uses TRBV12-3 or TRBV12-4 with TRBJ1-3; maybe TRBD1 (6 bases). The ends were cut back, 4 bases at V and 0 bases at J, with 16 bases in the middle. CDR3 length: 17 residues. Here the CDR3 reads CASSSTIRGASGNTIYF. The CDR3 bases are TGTGCCAGCAGTTCTACCATCAGGGGCGCCTCTGGAAACACCATATATTTT.

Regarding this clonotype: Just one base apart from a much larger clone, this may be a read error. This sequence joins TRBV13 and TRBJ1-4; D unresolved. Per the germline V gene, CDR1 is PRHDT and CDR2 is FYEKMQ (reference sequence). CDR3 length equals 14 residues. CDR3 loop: CANSEDLKGEKLFF. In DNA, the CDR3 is TGTGCCAACAGCGAGGACTTAAAAGGTGAAAAACTGTTTTTT.

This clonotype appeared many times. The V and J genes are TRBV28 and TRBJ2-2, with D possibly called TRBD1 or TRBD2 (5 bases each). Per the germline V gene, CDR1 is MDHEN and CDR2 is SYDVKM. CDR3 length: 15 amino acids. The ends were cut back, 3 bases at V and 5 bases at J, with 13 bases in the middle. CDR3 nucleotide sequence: TGTGCCAGCAGTTTGGGACGGGAACGGACCGGGGAGCTGTTTTTT. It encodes CASSLGRERTGELFF.

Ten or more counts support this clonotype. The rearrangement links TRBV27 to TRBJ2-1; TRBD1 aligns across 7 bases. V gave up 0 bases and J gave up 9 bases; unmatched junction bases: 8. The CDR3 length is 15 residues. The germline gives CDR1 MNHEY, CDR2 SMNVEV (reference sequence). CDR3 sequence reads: CASSLSGGRLSEQFF. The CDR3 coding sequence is TGTGCCAGCAGTTTATCAGGGGGCCGTCTCAGTGAGCAGTTCTTC.

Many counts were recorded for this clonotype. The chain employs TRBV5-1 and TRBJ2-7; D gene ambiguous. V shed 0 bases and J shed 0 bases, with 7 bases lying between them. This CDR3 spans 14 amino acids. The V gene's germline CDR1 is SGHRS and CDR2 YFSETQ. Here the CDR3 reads CASSLVADSYEQYF. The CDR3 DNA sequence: TGCGCCAGCAGCTTGGTGGCAGACTCCTACGAGCAGTACTTC.